The present TCR beta chain was sequenced within a study of regulatory T cells in long-lasting Graves disease. Overall study findings and caveats: The number of shared public clonotypes was higher in persistent patients (approximately 2,600) than new patients (about 910). Samples came from peripheral blood alone, without thyroid tissue.

Details on this clonotype: Its matching antigen is unknown.

Time point described: newly diagnosed GD, antithyroid drugs for less than 3 months. With RNA extracted from PBMCs as input, the TCR library was made. Combining iRepertoire HTBI primers with Arm-PCR of CDR3 regions, the authors built TCR beta libraries. TCRdb reprocessed the multiplex PCR reads via MiXCR and lists one record per CDR3 protein. This sample has about 470,000 distinct CDR3 sequences, with around 14% found just once. The ends lost 5 bases at V and 3 bases at J; junction bases unmatched: 10. There are 16 residues in the CDR3. CDR1 and CDR2 from the germline V gene are LNHDA and SQIVND (reference sequence). A further study also used this sample, focusing on T cells in Graves' hyperthyroidism and ophthalmopathy. That report notes: Newly diagnosed hyperthyroidism patients aged 18 to 65 years had disease lasting under 2 months. Researchers found most expanded thyroid clonotypes above 0.001 in blood as well.

The source of this sequence is a woman in her 30s with Graves disease. The sample was peripheral blood mononuclear cells (PBMCs), taken at new diagnosis, from a patient treated with antithyroid drugs. The chain links TRBV19 to TRBJ2-1, with TRBD2 identical over 7 bases. In DNA form, the CDR3 reads TGTGCCAGTAGTCTGTCGGGACTAATCATCTACAATGAGCAGTTCTTC. Translation gives CASSLSGLIIYNEQFF.